Following are 5 T cell receptor beta chains from one sample sequenced in a study of blood T cell repertoires in COVID-19. Repertoires were generated with immunoSEQ multiplex PCR, while TCRdb's copy carries only in-frame clones and drops some. This sample has approximately 110,000 clones, with about 82% found just once. Input material: peripheral blood. Receptor source: a human donor in a cohort sampled during active COVID-19.

The chain couples TRBV11-2 to TRBJ2-7; TRBD2 agrees at 9 bases. Germline V gives CDR1 SGHAT, CDR2 FQNNGV. This CDR3 contains 15 residues. Trimming removed 4 bases from V and 3 bases from J; junction bases left unmatched: 7. The CDR3 sequence is CASSSRTSEIYEQYF. The CDR3 DNA follows: TGTGCCAGCAGCTCTCGGACTAGCGAGATCTACGAGCAGTACTTC. The variable domain in full, with the rest retrieved from reference TRBV11-2 and TRBJ2-7, is EAGVAQSPRYKIIEKRQSVAFWCNPISGHATLYWYQQILGQGPKLLIQFQNNGVVDDSQLPKDRFSAERLKGVDSTLKIQPAKLEDSAVYLCASSSRTSEIYEQYFGPGTRLTVT.

The chain combines TRBV30 with TRBJ2-7; 8 positions match TRBD1. The germline CDR1 and CDR2 sequences are GTSNPN and SVGIG (reference sequence). The ends lost 7 bases at V and 1 base at J; junction bases unmatched: 12. This CDR3 has 15 amino acids. The CDR3 spells CALHRTGRGSYEQYF. The CDR3 DNA is TGTGCCTTACACCGGACAGGGCGAGGTTCCTACGAGCAGTACTTC.

This clone has just a few counts. The chain combines TRBV11-2 with TRBJ2-7, with 10 bases fitting TRBD2. V trimming: 5 bases; J trimming: 3 bases; junction bases outside the gene matches: 7. This CDR3 spans 15 amino acids. Germline CDR1 and CDR2: SGHAT and FQNNGV. The DNA of the CDR3 is TGTGCCAGCAGCCGGGGACTAGCGTTAATCTACGAGCAGTACTTC. Amino acid sequence: CASSRGLALIYEQYF.

This clone appeared a single time. The chain links TRBV7-9 to TRBJ2-7, with D tentatively TRBD2 (6 bases). The germline gives CDR1 SEHNR, CDR2 FQNEAQ (reference sequence). The V gene lost 1 base and the J gene lost 1 base, with 11 bases spanning the gap. The CDR3 is 15 amino acids. The DNA of the CDR3 is TGTGCCAGCAGCTTAGTAGGAGGGACTTCCTACGAGCAGTACTTC. It yields the protein CASSLVGGTSYEQYF.

A remark on this clone: Other DNA sequences of this sample code for an identical CDR3. The chain joins TRBV29-1 to TRBJ2-1; D is perhaps TRBD2 (6 bases). The CDR3 covers 14 residues. Germline CDR1 and CDR2: SQVTM and ANQGSEA. Between the trimmed V and J ends, which lost 5 bases and 0 bases, there was a span of 11 bases. The CDR3 DNA sequence: TGCAGCGTTCCTTCCGGGAGCTCCTACAATGAGCAGTTCTTC. It codes for CSVPSGSSYNEQFF.